The 19 T cell receptor beta chains below come from one sample, sequenced in a study of cytomegalovirus exposure and HLA in healthy donors. Primers for the PCR totalled 60 Vbeta and 13 Jbeta. Produced via immunoSEQ multiplex PCR; TCRdb's table is partial and in-frame only. The sample holds 95,000 to 150,000 clones, around two thirds seen once. Source material: PBMCs. All receptors come from a woman in her forties in good health and CMV-seropositive.

This clone has just a few counts. The CDR3 sequence is CASSSDRGDYGYTF. CDR3 bases: TGTGCCAGCAGCTCTGACAGGGGAGACTATGGCTACACCTTC. The rearrangement uses TRBV7-2 and TRBJ1-2; 8 positions agree with TRBD1. The CDR3 has 14 residues. V was pared by 4 bases and J by 3 bases, with 4 bases of the junction left unmatched. Germline V gives CDR1 SGHTA, CDR2 FQGNSA.

The gene calls are TRBV19 and TRBJ1-4, with D hard to call. This CDR3 has 14 residues. CDR1 and CDR2 from the germline V gene are LNHDA and SQIVND (reference sequence). The ends were cut back, 0 bases at V and 7 bases at J, with 9 bases in the middle. In DNA form, the CDR3 reads TGTGCCAGTAGTATAGATGGAAGGAGTGAAAAACTGTTTTTT. Its protein is CASSIDGRSEKLFF.

The V gene is TRBV6-5, the J gene TRBJ2-1; no clear D. The CDR3 runs 12 residues. Between the trimmed V and J ends, which lost 5 bases and 8 bases, there was a span of 10 bases. The germline CDR1 and CDR2 sequences are MNHEY and SVGAGI. This CDR3 is CASSPTSDEQFF. The CDR3, as DNA: TGTGCCAGCAGTCCGACGAGCGATGAGCAGTTCTTC.

This clone was counted only a few times. This chain connects TRBV19 to TRBJ1-1; 10 bases are shared with TRBD1. The V and J ends lost 8 bases and 5 bases, in that order; junction bases with no gene match: 14. This CDR3 has 16 residues. The germline gives CDR1 LNHDA, CDR2 SQIVND (reference sequence). The CDR3 sequence is CASRRGYGTGETEAFF. CDR3 in DNA: TGTGCCAGTCGTAGGGGGTACGGGACAGGGGAAACTGAAGCTTTCTTT.

This clone was counted once. The chain combines TRBV18 with TRBJ1-4; 7 positions agree with TRBD1. The CDR3 runs 16 residues. CDR1 and CDR2 from the germline V gene are KGHSH and LQKENI. The V segment lost 6 bases and the J segment 5 bases; nucleotides outside the gene matches: 12. The CDR3: CASSLNRGQQNEKLFF. As DNA, the CDR3 is TGTGCCAGCTCTCTAAACAGGGGACAGCAGAATGAAAAACTGTTTTTT.

This clone was seen more than once but under ten times. The rearrangement joins TRBV5-1 to TRBJ1-2, with TRBD1 matching over 10 bases. The CDR3 spans 14 residues. CDR1 is SGHRS, CDR2 YFSETQ, per germline. Trimming took 4 bases from V and 4 from J; bases not matched to a gene: 4. The CDR3 is CASSPGQGSYGYTF. CDR3 nucleotides: TGCGCCAGCAGCCCGGGACAGGGGAGCTATGGCTACACCTTC. The complete variable domain, with remaining parts taken from reference TRBV5-1 and TRBJ1-2, reads KAGVTQTPRYLIKTRGQQVTLSCSPISGHRSVSWYQQTPGQGLQFLFEYFSETQRNKGNFPGRFSGRQFSNSRSEMNVSTLELGDSALYLCASSPGQGSYGYTFGSGTRLTVV.

The J gene is TRBJ2-5, the V gene TRBV19; D is perhaps TRBD1 (5 bases). Germline V CDR1 and CDR2: LNHDA, SQIVND (reference sequence). There are 13 residues in the CDR3. The V end lost 4 bases, the J end lost 2 bases, and 8 bases lay between the germline ends. CDR3 residues: CASSSQGQETQYF. The CDR3 DNA sequence: TGTGCCAGTAGTAGCCAGGGACAAGAGACCCAGTACTTC.

The gene calls are TRBV6-1 and TRBJ1-5; D might be TRBD1 (5 bases). The length of the CDR3 is 16 residues. The V and J ends lost 4 bases and 7 bases respectively, with 20 bases between them. Germline CDR1 MNHNS, CDR2 SASEGT. DNA for the CDR3: TGTGCCAGCAGTGGTCGGGAGGAACTCGGGGGACAGCCCCAGCATTTT. Protein sequence: CASSGREELGGQPQHF.

In this sample, this clone turned up a few times. The genes are TRBV2 and TRBJ1-2, with 7 bases lining up with TRBD1. The V gene's germline CDR1 is SNHLY and CDR2 FYNNEI. V was pared by 8 bases and J by 4 bases, with 10 bases of the junction left unmatched. CDR3 length equals 14 residues. The DNA for the CDR3 is TGTGCCAGCCTTCCTCGGACAGGCGTCTATGGCTACACCTTC. Its translation is CASLPRTGVYGYTF.

The J gene is TRBJ1-2, the V gene TRBV7-2; D unresolved. Germline-derived CDR1 and CDR2 are SGHTA and FQGNSA. The V and J ends lost 5 bases and 8 bases respectively, with 18 bases between them. This CDR3 contains 14 residues. CDR3 bases: TGTGCCAGCAGCCCCGGAACAGTCCCTCAAGGCTACACCTTC. It yields the protein CASSPGTVPQGYTF.

The rearrangement links TRBV7-2 to TRBJ1-2; D is unresolved. V gave up 0 bases and J gave up 6 bases, with 14 bases separating them. Germline V gene lookup returns CDR1 SGHTA and CDR2 FQGNSA. The CDR3 runs 15 residues. The CDR3 sequence: CASSLAPREPDGYTF. For the CDR3, the DNA is TGTGCCAGCAGCTTAGCCCCAAGGGAGCCCGATGGCTACACCTTC.

The chain carries TRBV7-6 and TRBJ2-7; TRBD1 agrees at 7 bases. This CDR3 has 15 residues. J was trimmed by 1 base and V by 0 bases; bases with no gene match: 3. CDR1 and CDR2 (germline): SGHVS, FNYEAQ. CDR3 in DNA: TGTGCCAGCAGCTTAGCGACAGGGTCGTCCTACGAGCAGTACTTC. This translates into CASSLATGSSYEQYF.

This clone was found once. The rearrangement links TRBV2 to TRBJ1-5; D might be TRBD1 (6 bases). Trimming pared 6 bases from V and 2 bases from J, leaving 11 bases between. Germline lookup yields CDR1 SNHLY and CDR2 FYNNEI. This CDR3 region has 14 residues. CDR3: CASSREGGNQPQHF. Here the CDR3 DNA reads TGTGCCAGCAGCCGGGAGGGGGGCAATCAGCCCCAGCATTTT.

This clone has just one count. This chain links TRBV5-4 with TRBJ2-2; D is uncertain. CDR1 and CDR2 (germline): SGHNT, YYREEE (reference sequence). The CDR3 has 15 amino acids. Trimming took 1 base from V and 5 from J, leaving 12 bases between them. The CDR3 spells CASSLWAEDTGELFF. In DNA, the CDR3 is TGTGCCAGCAGCTTGTGGGCAGAAGATACCGGGGAGCTGTTTTTT.

The chain uses TRBV6-5 and TRBJ1-1; 7 bases map to TRBD1. The CDR3 spans 16 residues. The V gene end was trimmed by 2 bases and the J gene end by 6 bases; junction bases not matched to a gene: 12. CDR1 is MNHEY, CDR2 SVGAGI, per germline. Here the CDR3 DNA reads TGTGCCAGCAGTTACGGGCCAAGGACAGGTCGGGCTGAAGCTTTCTTT. Protein sequence: CASSYGPRTGRAEAFF.

V usage is TRBV16 and J usage is TRBJ1-2; no reliable D call. Germline V gene data show CDR1 as KGHSY and CDR2 as FQNENV. The CDR3 totals 14 residues. Deletions cut 4 bases from V and 7 bases from J, with 16 bases between. The CDR3 spells CASSPSDGERGYTF. The CDR3 coding sequence is TGTGCCAGCAGCCCCTCGGACGGGGAGCGTGGCTACACCTTC.

This chain joins TRBV6-1 and TRBJ1-2; 7 bases line up with TRBD1. J lost 6 bases, V lost 2 bases, and 9 bases had no gene match. The CDR3 totals 15 residues. Germline V lookup: CDR1 MNHNS, CDR2 SASEGT. CDR3 coding DNA: TGTGCCAGCAGTGAAATGGTTGGACAGGCAAATGGCTACACCTTC. Its protein is CASSEMVGQANGYTF.

Concerning this clone: The junction differs from germline at one of its ends, possibly a read error. The chain employs TRBV15 and TRBJ1-4; 10 positions match TRBD1. The V gene's germline CDR1 is LNHNV and CDR2 YYDKDF (reference sequence). The CDR3 is 15 residues long. CDR3 in amino acids: CATSRDRGRYEKLFF. DNA of the CDR3: TGTGCCACCAGCCGAGACAGGGGGCGGTATGAAAAACTGTTTTTT.

This rearrangement joins TRBV4-2 to TRBJ2-1, with TRBD2 matching 11 bases. Germline lookup yields CDR1 LGHNA and CDR2 YNFKEQ. With V trimmed by 0 bases and J by 10 bases, 5 bases remained unmatched. The CDR3 spans 15 residues. For the CDR3, the DNA is TGTGCCAGCAGCCAAGATCCCGGGACTAGCGGCGAGCAGTTCTTC. It specifies CASSQDPGTSGEQFF.